This T cell receptor (beta chain) is from a study of OX40 agonist ivuxolimab in advanced cancers. The wider study: The diagnoses of dose-escalation patients were hepatocellular carcinoma, melanoma, renal cell or head and neck cancer. Partial responses were achieved by three patients, one with hepatocellular carcinoma and two with cutaneous melanoma.

Clones were read by immunoSEQ multiplex PCR, and TCRdb kept only the in-frame ones, dropping some. The repertoire has 96,000 or so clones, about 80% of them found once; the top ten carry roughly 5.8%. Blood samples were obtained at baseline, cycle 4 day 1, and cycle 7 day 1. The CDR3 runs 12 residues. Germline CDR1 reads SQVTM; CDR2 reads ANQGSEA. Trimming shortened V by 6 bases and J by 4 bases, and 12 bases separated the two germline ends. This TCR came from an adult with an advanced solid tumor such as melanoma, head and neck, liver or kidney cancer. Material: CD4+ or CD8+ T cells sorted from blood, obtained in a trial of the OX40 agonist ivuxolimab. The chain carries TRBV29-1 and TRBJ1-1; D gene uncertain. CDR3 sequence: CSVNLGFTEAFF. CDR3 nucleotide sequence: TGCAGCGTGAATCTGGGTTTCACTGAAGCTTTCTTT.